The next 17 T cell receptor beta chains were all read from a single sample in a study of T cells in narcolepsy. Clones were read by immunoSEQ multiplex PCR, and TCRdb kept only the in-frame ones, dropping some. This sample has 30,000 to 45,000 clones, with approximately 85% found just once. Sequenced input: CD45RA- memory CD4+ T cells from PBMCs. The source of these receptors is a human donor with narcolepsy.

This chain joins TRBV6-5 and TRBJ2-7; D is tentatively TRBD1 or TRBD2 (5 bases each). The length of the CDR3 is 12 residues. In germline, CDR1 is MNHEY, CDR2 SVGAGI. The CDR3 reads CSTGQGSYEQYF. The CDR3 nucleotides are TGTTCGACGGGGCAGGGCTCCTACGAGCAGTACTTC.

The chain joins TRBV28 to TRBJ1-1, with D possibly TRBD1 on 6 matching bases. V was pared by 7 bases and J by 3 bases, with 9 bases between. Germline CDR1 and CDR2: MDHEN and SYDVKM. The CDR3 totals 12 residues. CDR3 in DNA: TGTGCCAGCAATTCAGGGGACACTGAAGCTTTCTTT. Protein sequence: CASNSGDTEAFF. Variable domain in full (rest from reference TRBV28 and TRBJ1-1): DVKVTQSSRYLVKRTGEKVFLECVQDMDHENMFWYRQDPGLGLRLIYFSYDVKMKEKGDIPEGYSVSREKKERFSLILESASTNQTSMYLCASNSGDTEAFFGQGTRLTVV.

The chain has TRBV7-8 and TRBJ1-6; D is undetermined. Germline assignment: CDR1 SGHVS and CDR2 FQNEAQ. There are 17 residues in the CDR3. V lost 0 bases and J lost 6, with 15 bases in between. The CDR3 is CASSLAPMRSSNSPLHF. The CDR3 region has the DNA TGTGCCAGCAGCTTAGCCCCAATGCGGTCTTCTAATTCACCCCTCCACTTT. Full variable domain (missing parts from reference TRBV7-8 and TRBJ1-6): GAGVSQSPRYKVAKRGQDVALRCDPISGHVSLFWYQQALGQGPEFLTYFQNEAQLDKSGLPSDRFFAERPEGSVSTLKIQRTQQEDSAVYLCASSLAPMRSSNSPLHFGNGTRLTVT.

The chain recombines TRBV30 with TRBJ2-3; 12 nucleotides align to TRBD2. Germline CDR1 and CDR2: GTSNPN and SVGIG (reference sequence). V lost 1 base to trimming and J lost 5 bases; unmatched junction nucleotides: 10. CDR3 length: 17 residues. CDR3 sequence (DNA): TGTGCCTGGAGTGACCTTCGACTAGCGGGGGTGGGAGATACGCAGTATTTT. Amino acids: CAWSDLRLAGVGDTQYF.

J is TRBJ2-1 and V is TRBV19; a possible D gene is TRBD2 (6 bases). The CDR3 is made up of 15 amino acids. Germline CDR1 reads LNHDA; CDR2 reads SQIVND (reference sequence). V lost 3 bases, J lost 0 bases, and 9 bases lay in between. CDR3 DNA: TGTGCCAGTAGTATGGGGGGACTCTCCTACAATGAGCAGTTCTTC. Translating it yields CASSMGGLSYNEQFF. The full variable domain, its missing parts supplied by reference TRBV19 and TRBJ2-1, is DGGITQSPKYLFRKEGQNVTLSCEQNLNHDAMYWYRQDPGQGLRLIYYSQIVNDFQKGDIAEGYSVSREKKESFPLTVTSAQKNPTAFYLCASSMGGLSYNEQFFGPGTRLTVL.

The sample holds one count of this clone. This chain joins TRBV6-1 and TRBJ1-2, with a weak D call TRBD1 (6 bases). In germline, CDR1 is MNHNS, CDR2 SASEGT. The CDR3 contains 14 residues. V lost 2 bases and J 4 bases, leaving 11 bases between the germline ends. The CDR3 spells CASSESTGAYGYTF. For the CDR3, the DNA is TGTGCCAGCAGTGAATCTACGGGGGCCTATGGCTACACCTTC.

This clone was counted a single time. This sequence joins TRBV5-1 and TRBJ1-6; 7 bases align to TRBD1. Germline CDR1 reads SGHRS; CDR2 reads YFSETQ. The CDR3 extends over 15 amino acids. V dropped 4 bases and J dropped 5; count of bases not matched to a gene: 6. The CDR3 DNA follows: TGCGCCAGCAGCCAGACAGGGAGTAATAATTCACCCCTCCACTTT. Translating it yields CASSQTGSNNSPLHF.

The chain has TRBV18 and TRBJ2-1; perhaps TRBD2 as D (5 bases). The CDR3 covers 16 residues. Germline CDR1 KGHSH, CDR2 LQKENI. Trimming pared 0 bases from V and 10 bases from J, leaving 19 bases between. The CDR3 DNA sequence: TGTGCCAGCTCACCACCGAGCGGCCTAACCCTCGGCGAGCAGTTCTTC. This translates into CASSPPSGLTLGEQFF.

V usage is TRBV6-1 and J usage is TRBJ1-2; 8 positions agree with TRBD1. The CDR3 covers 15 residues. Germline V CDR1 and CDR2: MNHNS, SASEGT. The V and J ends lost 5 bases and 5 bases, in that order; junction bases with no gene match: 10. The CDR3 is CASSTSTGVGYGYTF. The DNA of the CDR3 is TGTGCCAGCAGTACCTCGACAGGGGTCGGGTATGGCTACACCTTC.

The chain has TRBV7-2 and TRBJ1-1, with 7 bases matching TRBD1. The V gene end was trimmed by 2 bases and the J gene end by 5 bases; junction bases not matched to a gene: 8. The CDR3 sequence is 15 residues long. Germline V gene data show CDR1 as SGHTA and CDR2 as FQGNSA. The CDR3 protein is CASSLSRGRRTEAFF. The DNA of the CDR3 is TGTGCCAGCAGCTTAAGTAGGGGGCGAAGAACTGAAGCTTTCTTT.

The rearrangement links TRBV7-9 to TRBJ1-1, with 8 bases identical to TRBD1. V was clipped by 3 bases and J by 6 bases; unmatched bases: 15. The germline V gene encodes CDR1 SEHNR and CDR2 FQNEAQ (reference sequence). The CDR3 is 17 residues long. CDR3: CASSFLAPTGGTAEAFF. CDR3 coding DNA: TGTGCCAGCAGCTTTCTAGCACCCACAGGGGGTACCGCTGAAGCTTTCTTT.

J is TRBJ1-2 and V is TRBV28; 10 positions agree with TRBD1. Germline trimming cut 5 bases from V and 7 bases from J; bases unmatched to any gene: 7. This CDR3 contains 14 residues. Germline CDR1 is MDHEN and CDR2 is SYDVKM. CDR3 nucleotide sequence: TGTGCCAGCAGTGTACCGGGACAGGGGACTGGCTACACCTTC. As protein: CASSVPGQGTGYTF.

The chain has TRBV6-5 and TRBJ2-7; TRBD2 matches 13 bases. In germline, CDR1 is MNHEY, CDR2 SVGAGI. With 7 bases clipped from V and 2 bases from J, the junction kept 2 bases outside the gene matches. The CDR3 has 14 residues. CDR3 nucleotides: TGTGCCAGCAAGACTAGCGGGGGGACCTACGAGCAGTACTTC. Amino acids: CASKTSGGTYEQYF.

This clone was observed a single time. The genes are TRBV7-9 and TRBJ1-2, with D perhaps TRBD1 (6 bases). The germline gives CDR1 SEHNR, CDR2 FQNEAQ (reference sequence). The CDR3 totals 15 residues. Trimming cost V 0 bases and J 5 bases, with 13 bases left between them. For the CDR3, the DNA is TGTGCCAGCAGCTTAGCTGACAGGTTCGCTTATGGCTACACCTTC. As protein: CASSLADRFAYGYTF.

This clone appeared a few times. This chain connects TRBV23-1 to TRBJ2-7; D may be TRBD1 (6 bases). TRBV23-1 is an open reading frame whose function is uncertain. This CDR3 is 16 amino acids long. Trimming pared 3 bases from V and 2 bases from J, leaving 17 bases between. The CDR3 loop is CASSQWKRTETYEQYF. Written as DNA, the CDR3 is TGCGCCAGCAGTCAGTGGAAGCGGACAGAAACCTACGAGCAGTACTTC.

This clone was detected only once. CDR3 nucleotide sequence: TGTGCCAGCAGTTTATTGGGGGCTAGCGGGGGCCAAGAGACCCAGTACTTC. Protein sequence: CASSLLGASGGQETQYF. The V and J genes are TRBV28 and TRBJ2-5; 10 bases agree with TRBD2. CDR1 MDHEN and CDR2 SYDVKM come from the germline V gene. The CDR3 runs to 17 residues. V was clipped by 1 base and J by 1 base; unmatched bases: 6.

Written as DNA, the CDR3 is TGTGCCAGCACTTCCCTAGGGTCGGTGAACACTGAAGCTTTCTTT. This translates into CASTSLGSVNTEAFF. The chain combines TRBV6-5 with TRBJ1-1; D is uncertain. V shed 7 bases and J shed 0 bases, with 15 bases lying between them. The CDR3 totals 15 residues. Germline CDR1 is MNHEY and CDR2 is SVGAGI.